These 24 T cell receptor beta chains were sequenced from one sample in a study of T cells in Graves' hyperthyroidism and ophthalmopathy. TCR beta CDR3 regions were amplified from RNA. The HTBI set primed first-round TCR CDR3 RT-PCR. MiXCR, run by TCRdb on the multiplex PCR reads, gives a single entry per CDR3 protein. The data show hundreds of thousands of distinct CDR3 sequences, approximately 20% seen once. Sequenced input: blood. These receptors all stem from a middle-aged man with Graves' ophthalmopathy.

This clonotype was observed a few times. The chain combines TRBV2 with TRBJ2-7; 9 bases match TRBD1. The V gene's germline CDR1 is SNHLY and CDR2 FYNNEI. V was pared by 4 bases and J by 1 base, with 2 bases of the junction left unmatched. The CDR3 covers 14 residues. CDR3 bases: TGTGCCAGCAGTGGGGGGACAGGGTCCTACGAGCAGTACTTC. Its protein is CASSGGTGSYEQYF.

The V and J genes are TRBV14 and TRBJ2-2; D is ambiguous. Between the trimmed V and J ends, which lost 4 bases and 5 bases, there was a span of 14 bases. The CDR3 spans 15 residues. Per the germline V gene, CDR1 is SGHDN and CDR2 is FVKESK. The CDR3 region has the DNA TGTGCCAGCAGCCTGGCAGACCGCTCGACCGGGGAGCTGTTTTTT. It translates to CASSLADRSTGELFF.

Of note for this clonotype: A much larger clone differs from this one at a single base, so this may be a read error. The chain has TRBV3-1 and TRBJ1-4; D is uncertain. The CDR3 has 16 amino acids. The germline V gene encodes CDR1 LGHDT and CDR2 YNNKEL (reference sequence). The CDR3 bases are TGTGCCAGCAGCCCCGGTGGATCGGCAACTAATGAAAAACTGCTTTTT. Its translation: CASSPGGSATNEKLLF.

The rearrangement links TRBV19 to TRBJ1-2, with D perhaps matching TRBD1 (5 bases). This CDR3 has 14 amino acids. The ends were cut back, 7 bases at V and 8 bases at J, with 20 bases in the middle. From germline, CDR1 is LNHDA and CDR2 SQIVND (reference sequence). The CDR3 bases are TGTGCCAGTACCCTTGTGGCAGGAGGGGTAGGCTACACCTTC. Protein product: CASTLVAGGVGYTF.

V gene TRBV7-2 combines with J gene TRBJ2-1; D unresolved. CDR1 SGHTA and CDR2 FQGNSA come from the germline V gene. The CDR3 extends over 12 amino acids. Trimming cost V 0 bases and J 15 bases, with 12 bases left between them. The CDR3 spells CASSLAGLMRFF. The CDR3 DNA reads as TGTGCCAGCAGCTTAGCAGGGTTAATGAGGTTCTTC.

This clonotype occurred once. J is TRBJ1-1 and V is TRBV29-1; no clear D gene. Trimming cost V 4 bases and J 4 bases, with 13 bases left between them. CDR1 is SQVTM and CDR2 is ANQGSEA in the germline V gene. The CDR3 has 13 amino acids. The CDR3, as DNA: TGCAGCGTTGCCTCTTTGGACCTCACTGAAGCTTTCTTT. It encodes CSVASLDLTEAFF.

V is TRBV7-2 and J is TRBJ2-7; possible D gene TRBD2, 5 bases. The V and J ends lost 0 bases and 3 bases respectively, with 12 bases between them. CDR3 length: 15 amino acids. The germline V gene has CDR1 SGHTA and CDR2 FQGNSA. CDR3 protein: CASSLAGVGRYEQYF. The CDR3 DNA is TGTGCCAGCAGCTTAGCCGGGGTAGGACGCTACGAGCAGTACTTC. The variable domain in full, with the rest retrieved from reference TRBV7-2 and TRBJ2-7, is GAGVSQSPSNKVTEKGKDVELRCDPISGHTALYWYRQSLGQGLEFLIYFQGNSAPDKSGLPSDRFSAERTGGSVSTLTIQRTQQEDSAVYLCASSLAGVGRYEQYFGPGTRLTVT.

This clonotype was seen repeatedly, ten times or more. This rearrangement joins TRBV3-1 to TRBJ2-1, with D perhaps matching TRBD1 or TRBD2 (5 bases each). CDR1 and CDR2 (germline): LGHDT, YNNKEL (reference sequence). This CDR3 has 15 residues. The ends were cut back, 0 bases at V and 2 bases at J, with 8 bases in the middle. The CDR3 sequence: CASSQDGTTYNEQFF. In DNA form, the CDR3 reads TGTGCCAGCAGCCAAGATGGGACGACCTACAATGAGCAGTTCTTC.

This clonotype was picked up many times. The rearrangement uses TRBV28 and TRBJ1-1; 9 bases align to TRBD1. V lost 8 bases to trimming and J lost 2 bases; unmatched junction nucleotides: 15. Germline V gene sequence: CDR1 MDHEN, CDR2 SYDVKM. This CDR3 is built from 17 residues. The chain's CDR3 is CASFPWTRQGVNTEAFF. The CDR3 DNA follows: TGTGCCAGCTTCCCTTGGACCAGACAGGGGGTAAACACTGAAGCTTTCTTT.

The V and J genes are TRBV9 and TRBJ2-1, with 9 bases lining up with TRBD2. Losses at the gene ends were 2 bases for V and 8 bases for J; bases not matched to a gene: 8. Germline values: CDR1 SGDLS, CDR2 YYNGEE. This CDR3 has 15 amino acids. The CDR3 region is CASSVAGGPLDEQFF. The DNA for the CDR3 is TGTGCCAGCAGCGTGGCGGGGGGGCCCTTAGATGAGCAGTTCTTC.

This clonotype was seen at least ten times. The rearrangement links TRBV5-1 to TRBJ2-2, with TRBD2 as a possible D gene (5 bases). The V end was cut by 5 bases, the J end by 1 base, with 9 bases between. Germline CDR1 and CDR2: SGHRS and YFSETQ. The CDR3 sequence is 14 residues long. For the CDR3, the DNA is TGCGCCAGCAGGTCCAGCGGGAACACCGGGGAGCTGTTTTTT. This encodes CASRSSGNTGELFF.

The chain employs TRBV7-9 and TRBJ1-6; D is uncertain. The CDR3 consists of 14 residues. The germline CDR1 and CDR2 sequences are SEHNR and FQNEAQ (reference sequence). Trimming took 3 bases from V and 9 from J, leaving 12 bases between them. The CDR3: CASSLGSERSPLHF. The CDR3 coding sequence is TGTGCCAGCAGCTTGGGTTCCGAACGTTCACCCCTCCACTTT.

A few counts support this clonotype. The genes are TRBV28 and TRBJ1-5; D not certain. The V end was cut by 8 bases, the J end by 11 bases, with 13 bases between. Per germline, CDR1 MDHEN and CDR2 SYDVKM. This CDR3 is 11 amino acids long. CDR3 sequence reads: CASGLPLSQHF. The CDR3 DNA is TGTGCCAGCGGACTGCCCCTCTCCCAGCATTTT. Drawing the rest from reference TRBV28 and TRBJ1-5, the complete variable domain is DVKVTQSSRYLVKRTGEKVFLECVQDMDHENMFWYRQDPGLGLRLIYFSYDVKMKEKGDIPEGYSVSREKKERFSLILESASTNQTSMYLCASGLPLSQHFGDGTRLSIL.

This clonotype was seen ten or more times. The rearrangement links TRBV11-2 to TRBJ1-2; D ambiguous. The CDR3 is 13 residues long. Germline V lookup: CDR1 SGHAT, CDR2 FQNNGV. V was trimmed by 0 bases and J by 8 bases, leaving 10 bases between them. CDR3 DNA sequence: TGTGCCAGCAGCTTAGACGGGCTTCCCGGCTACACCTTC. Translated: CASSLDGLPGYTF. The full variable domain, its missing parts supplied by reference TRBV11-2 and TRBJ1-2, is EAGVAQSPRYKIIEKRQSVAFWCNPISGHATLYWYQQILGQGPKLLIQFQNNGVVDDSQLPKDRFSAERLKGVDSTLKIQPAKLEDSAVYLCASSLDGLPGYTFGSGTRLTVV.

This clonotype was detected only a few times. The chain is built from TRBV12-5 and TRBJ2-7; D uncertain. V dropped 7 bases and J dropped 2 bases, with 12 bases sitting between them. The germline CDR1 and CDR2 sequences are LGHNT and FRNRAP. The CDR3 is 13 amino acids. Here the CDR3 DNA reads TGTGCTAGTGCCGCGACGGACGCCTACGAGCAGTACTTC. Amino acid sequence: CASAATDAYEQYF.

This clonotype was observed a few times. The chain has TRBV5-8 and TRBJ2-3; 7 bases match TRBD2. The CDR3 is 13 residues long. Looked up from germline, CDR1 is SGHTS and CDR2 is YDEGEE. With V trimmed by 3 bases and J by 6 bases, 4 bases remained unmatched. Here the CDR3 reads CASSSAGQDTQYF. CDR3 sequence (DNA): TGTGCCAGCAGCTCAGCGGGGCAGGATACGCAGTATTTT.

This clonotype was seen ten or more times. The rearrangement joins TRBV7-9 to TRBJ1-1, with D unclear. V was clipped by 5 bases and J by 5 bases, with 15 bases between them. From germline, CDR1 is SEHNR and CDR2 FQNEAQ (reference sequence). The CDR3 spans 14 residues. The CDR3 region has the DNA TGTGCCAGCAGCCCAGGACGGGGAAAAACTGAAGCTTTCTTT. Translating it yields CASSPGRGKTEAFF.

This clonotype appeared a single time. A read error is possible here, since a much larger clone lies one base away. CDR3 bases: TGTGCCAGCAGCGCGGGGACAGGGTTTACCGAGCAGTACTTC. Residues: CASSAGTGFTEQYF. This rearrangement joins TRBV7-3 to TRBJ2-7; 9 nucleotides agree with TRBD1. The CDR3 is 14 amino acids. CDR1 SGHTA and CDR2 FQGTGA come from the germline V gene. The V segment lost 5 bases and the J segment 6 bases; nucleotides outside the gene matches: 8.

This clonotype was recorded many times. This chain connects TRBV11-2 to TRBJ2-3; D not certain. The CDR3 length is 13 residues. Germline V gene sequence: CDR1 SGHAT, CDR2 FQNNGV. V was pared by 3 bases and J by 8 bases, with 12 bases between. CDR3 in DNA: TGTGCCAGCAGCTTTGCCCCGTCGGGTACGCAGTATTTT. This codes for CASSFAPSGTQYF.

CDR3 sequence: CASTRPGRERGYTF. For the CDR3, the DNA is TGTGCCAGCACCCGGCCAGGGCGCGAAAGGGGCTACACCTTC. This chain connects TRBV28 to TRBJ1-2; a possible D gene is TRBD1 (5 bases). This CDR3 region has 14 residues. Germline lookup yields CDR1 MDHEN and CDR2 SYDVKM. Trimming shortened V by 7 bases and J by 8 bases, and 20 bases separated the two germline ends.

This clonotype was seen a few times. The rearrangement uses TRBV3-1 and TRBJ2-3; 15 bases are a match to TRBD2. After removal of 5 bases from V and 2 bases from J, the junction contained 2 bases not matched to a gene. Germline CDR1 reads LGHDT; CDR2 reads YNNKEL (reference sequence). This CDR3 is built from 16 residues. The DNA of the CDR3 is TGTGCCAGCAGCGGGACTAGCGGGGGGTTCACAGATACGCAGTATTTT. Translation gives CASSGTSGGFTDTQYF.

The chain is built from TRBV6-1 and TRBJ2-7, with D tentatively TRBD1 or TRBD2 (5 bases each). This CDR3 contains 12 residues. The V gene lost 6 bases and the J gene lost 7 bases, with 13 bases spanning the gap. The germline V gene has CDR1 MNHNS and CDR2 SASEGT. As DNA, the CDR3 is TGTGCCAGCAGGCAAGGGACCCCAGAGCAGTACTTC. Protein sequence: CASRQGTPEQYF.

A few counts support this clonotype. The rearrangement uses TRBV9 and TRBJ1-1; D is ambiguous. Trimming took 0 bases from V and 3 from J, leaving 12 bases between them. Germline-derived CDR1 and CDR2 are SGDLS and YYNGEE. The CDR3 spans 15 residues. The CDR3 DNA reads TGTGCCAGCAGCGTAGCTCCTACCGATTACACTGAAGCTTTCTTT. Translation: CASSVAPTDYTEAFF.

V usage is TRBV20-1 and J usage is TRBJ2-2, with 7 nucleotides matching TRBD1. J lost 4 bases, V lost 2 bases, and 10 bases had no gene match. There are 16 residues in the CDR3. The germline gives CDR1 DFQATT, CDR2 SNEGSKA (reference sequence). The CDR3 nucleotides read TGCAGTGCTAGATTACCGGGACAGACGCTCACCGGGGAGCTGTTTTTT. This encodes CSARLPGQTLTGELFF.